What follows are 12 T cell receptor beta chains derived from one specimen sequenced in a study of cytomegalovirus exposure and HLA in healthy donors. It was with 60 Vbeta and 13 Jbeta primers that the PCR ran. The assay was immunoSEQ multiplex PCR, and TCRdb's table has in-frame clones only and misses some. The sample lists 110,000 or so clones, roughly 67% occurring once. The specimen sequenced was PBMCs. These receptor sequences come from a young man in good health and CMV-seropositive.

This clone has a handful of counts. V and J are TRBV5-4 and TRBJ2-1, with 7 positions matching TRBD2. This CDR3 has 15 amino acids. The junction had 3 bases not matched to a gene; V was cut back by 3 bases and J by 0 bases. CDR1 and CDR2 (germline): SGHNT, YYREEE (reference sequence). The CDR3 protein is CASSSGTNSYNEQFF. CDR3 in DNA: TGTGCCAGCAGCTCAGGGACTAACTCCTACAATGAGCAGTTCTTC.

Points on this clone: Other DNA sequences from this sample encode an identical CDR3 as well. V gene TRBV5-1 combines with J gene TRBJ1-3; no reliable D call. V shed 4 bases and J shed 0 bases, with 8 bases lying between them. This CDR3 is built from 14 residues. Looked up from germline, CDR1 is SGHRS and CDR2 is YFSETQ. The CDR3 sequence is CASSEGDSGNTIYF. DNA for the CDR3: TGCGCCAGCAGCGAGGGTGACTCTGGAAACACCATATATTTT. The full variable domain, with the rest looked up from reference TRBV5-1 and TRBJ1-3, is KAGVTQTPRYLIKTRGQQVTLSCSPISGHRSVSWYQQTPGQGLQFLFEYFSETQRNKGNFPGRFSGRQFSNSRSEMNVSTLELGDSALYLCASSEGDSGNTIYFGEGSWLTVV.

This clone has a handful of counts. This chain uses TRBV11-2 with TRBJ2-7, with 10 bases lining up with TRBD1. In germline, CDR1 is SGHAT, CDR2 FQNNGV. The CDR3 covers 16 residues. V was clipped by 3 bases and J by 5 bases; unmatched bases: 10. CDR3 nucleotides: TGTGCCAGCAGCTTCAACGCGGGACAGGGGACAGACGAGCAGTACGTC. It specifies CASSFNAGQGTDEQYV.

The V call is TRBV7-9, the J call TRBJ1-1, with a tentative D call TRBD1 (5 bases). The CDR3 is 12 amino acids. The V gene lost 7 bases and the J gene lost 7 bases, with 13 bases spanning the gap. The germline V gene has CDR1 SEHNR and CDR2 FQNEAQ (reference sequence). The CDR3 sequence: CASIRSDSEAFF. CDR3 coding DNA: TGTGCCAGCATCCGAAGCGACAGTGAAGCTTTCTTT.

This clone has a single count. The chain is built from TRBV30 and TRBJ2-5, with unresolved D. Germline lookup yields CDR1 GTSNPN and CDR2 SVGIG (reference sequence). V lost 2 bases to trimming and J lost 7 bases, with 17 bases between them. This CDR3 comprises 14 residues. Here the CDR3 reads CAWSLTQLETTQYF. The CDR3 bases are TGTGCCTGGAGTTTAACTCAGCTAGAGACGACCCAGTACTTC.

This sequence joins TRBV7-3 and TRBJ1-1; TRBD1 matches 7 bases. The CDR3 is made up of 15 amino acids. Trimming cost V 5 bases and J 3 bases; bases outside gene matches: 9. Germline V gene sequence: CDR1 SGHTA, CDR2 FQGTGA. CDR3: CASSSGQAGDTEAFF. CDR3 in DNA: TGTGCCAGCAGCAGCGGACAGGCCGGGGACACTGAAGCTTTCTTT.

CDR3 coding DNA: TGTGCCAGCAGCCCCGGGACAGGGGGCTATCGGTATCAAGAGACCCAGTACTTC. It translates to CASSPGTGGYRYQETQYF. J is TRBJ2-5 and V is TRBV7-9, with 12 positions matching TRBD1. V shed 5 bases, J shed 2 bases, and the junction held 12 bases outside the gene matches. Germline V lookup: CDR1 SEHNR, CDR2 FQNEAQ (reference sequence). This CDR3 spans 18 amino acids.

The chain has TRBV6-5 and TRBJ2-7; D is unresolved. This CDR3 comprises 13 residues. Trimming stripped 6 bases from V and 0 bases from J, with 9 bases between. Per the germline V gene, CDR1 is MNHEY and CDR2 is SVGAGI. CDR3 in DNA: TGTGCCAGCAGCCCCTACCACTCCTACGAGCAGTACTTC. Residues: CASSPYHSYEQYF.

This clone has more than one count but fewer than ten. The chain carries TRBV4-2 and TRBJ2-7, with a weak D call TRBD1 (5 bases). With 0 bases removed from V and 1 base from J, the gap between germline ends came to 10 bases. CDR3 size: 15 residues. The V gene's germline CDR1 is LGHNA and CDR2 YNFKEQ. DNA for the CDR3: TGTGCCAGCAGCCAAGAATGGCAGGGTTCCTACGAGCAGTACTTC. It translates to CASSQEWQGSYEQYF.

This clone appeared a single time. The chain joins TRBV28 to TRBJ2-7, with 7 bases identical to TRBD2. Germline CDR1 is MDHEN and CDR2 is SYDVKM. This CDR3 contains 13 residues. V was pared by 5 bases and J by 5 bases, with 6 bases of the junction left unmatched. In nucleotides, the CDR3 is TGTGCCAGCAGTGCAGGGACTATAGACGAGCAGTACGTC. Amino acids: CASSAGTIDEQYV.

This clone was seen once. The CDR3 protein is CASTKTGTASYEQYV. The CDR3 coding sequence is TGTGCCAGCACCAAGACGGGAACGGCGTCCTACGAGCAGTACGTC. The V gene is TRBV6-1, the J gene TRBJ2-7; possibly TRBD2 for D (5 bases). The CDR3 runs 15 residues. V was shortened by 7 bases and J by 1 base, with 17 bases between the two germline ends. The germline gives CDR1 MNHNS, CDR2 SASEGT.

This chain links TRBV27 with TRBJ1-4; D is uncertain. The V and J ends lost 0 bases and 10 bases respectively, with 12 bases between them. Germline V gene data show CDR1 as MNHEY and CDR2 as SMNVEV (reference sequence). The CDR3 totals 14 residues. The DNA for the CDR3 is TGTGCCAGCAGTTTATCTGCGGCTGCTGTAAAACTGTTTTTT. It encodes CASSLSAAAVKLFF.